The entry that follows covers one T cell receptor beta chain sequence. The target antigen is unknown. The TCRbeta library was prepared with unique molecular identifiers. TCRdb redid the calling of the PCR reads with MiXCR, one entry per CDR3 protein. The sample has more than 40,000 distinct CDR3 sequences, 52% seen once; the top ten hold about two fifths. These data come from a study of T-cell reconstitution after alpha-beta-depleted transplantation in children. General study points: T-cell counts and diversity at one year following transplant were attributed mainly to newly produced T cells. The study traced high day-60 TCRbeta diversity in some patients to surviving recipient T cells and thymic progenitors. Alpha-beta T cells about two months after transplant reportedly derived from several hundred expanded graft clones.

The CDR3 has 15 amino acids. V was cut by 2 bases and J by 5 bases, with 18 bases left in between. CDR1 and CDR2 from the germline V gene are DFQATT and SNEGSKA (reference sequence). This sequence originates from a boy younger than two with SCID, due to receive a stem cell transplant. The chain recombines TRBV20-1 with TRBJ2-5; D could derive from TRBD1 or TRBD2 (5 bases each). Sequenced here: peripheral blood, sampled before TCRalphabeta/CD19-depleted stem cell transplant. The CDR3 region has the DNA TGCAGTGCTAGACCGGGACCCATTGCCGTCGAGACCCAGTACTTC. Translated: CSARPGPIAVETQYF.